This T cell receptor beta chain was recorded in a study of control samples from healthy donors and cancer patients. Here immunoSEQ multiplex PCR was the method, and the copy in TCRdb shows in-frame clones only, minus some. Here the sample spans roughly 100,000 clones, roughly 90% being singletons. With 4 bases removed from V and 6 bases from J, the gap between germline ends came to 12 bases. The CDR3 covers 13 residues. The germline gives CDR1 MGHDK, CDR2 SYGVNS. Sequencing was performed on blood. The clonotype comes from a woman aged 25 to 39 in good health. This sequence joins TRBV25-1 and TRBJ1-2, with D perhaps TRBD1 (6 bases). DNA for the CDR3: TGTGCCAGCAGTGTTCCGGGGGCGGATGGCTACACCTTC. It yields the protein CASSVPGADGYTF.